The 8 T cell receptor beta chains reported below all come from one sample, sequenced in a study of T-cell memory formation after mild COVID-19 (dated by TCRdb to the early 2020s). The library was obtained by 5' RACE. The sample was run on an Illumina NovaSeq 6000. TCRdb reprocessing: public reads trimmed at Q25 with fastp, clones called with MiXCR, in-frame beta chains kept. Entries are consolidated by CDR3 protein sequence, retaining the most common genes and DNA. The sample table holds 470,000 or so distinct CDR3 sequences, of which 15% to 20% were seen once. The ten largest clones add up to 20% to 25% of the sample. Sequences were obtained from PBMCs or a T cell subset sorted from them (not recorded which). The receptor set was obtained from a man aged 18 to 35 who had mild COVID-19 (a few samples of this study predate the infection). The sample titles of this study are shuffled in the database, so cell type and time point are left out; the donor was told from shared clones.

This clonotype was seen a few times. This chain connects TRBV18 to TRBJ1-5, with no clear D. Trimming shortened V by 5 bases and J by 4 bases, and 15 bases separated the two germline ends. Germline V gene data show CDR1 as KGHSH and CDR2 as LQKENI. The CDR3 has 15 amino acids. The CDR3 bases are TGTGCCAGCTCATCAGCAACGGGCGGGAATCAGCCCCAGCATTTT. Residues: CASSSATGGNQPQHF.

This clonotype has a handful of counts. The chain recombines TRBV19 with TRBJ2-1; D tentatively fits TRBD1 or TRBD2 (6 bases each). The germline V and J ends were trimmed by 10 bases and 7 bases, with 17 bases remaining between them. This CDR3 region has 13 residues. CDR1 and CDR2 (germline): LNHDA, SQIVND (reference sequence). The CDR3 coding sequence is TGTGCCACTCGAAATAGAGGGGGGAATGAGCAGTTCTTC. It yields the protein CATRNRGGNEQFF. Supplemented by reference TRBV19 and TRBJ2-1, the full variable domain reads DGGITQSPKYLFRKEGQNVTLSCEQNLNHDAMYWYRQDPGQGLRLIYYSQIVNDFQKGDIAEGYSVSREKKESFPLTVTSAQKNPTAFYLCATRNRGGNEQFFGPGTRLTVL.

The chain links TRBV10-3 to TRBJ2-7, with a tentative D call TRBD2 (5 bases). Trimming stripped 3 bases from V and 2 bases from J, with 8 bases between. Per germline, CDR1 ENHRY and CDR2 SYGVKD. This CDR3 has 13 residues. For the CDR3, the DNA is TGTGCCATCAGTGACCGGGAAGCCTACGAGCAGTACTTC. Protein sequence: CAISDREAYEQYF.

J is TRBJ2-1 and V is TRBV4-3, with TRBD2 identical over 7 bases. Germline V gives CDR1 LGHNA, CDR2 YSLEER. V dropped 0 bases and J dropped 1; count of bases not matched to a gene: 6. This CDR3 has 17 residues. The CDR3 loop is CASSQDSGLGSYNEQFF. DNA for the CDR3: TGCGCCAGCAGCCAAGATAGCGGACTAGGTTCCTACAATGAGCAGTTCTTC.

This clonotype was seen more than once but under ten times. The chain carries TRBV7-9 and TRBJ1-1; D gene ambiguous. Trimming left V 4 bases short and J 5 bases short, with 11 bases between. CDR1 is SEHNR and CDR2 is FQNEAQ in the germline V gene (reference sequence). This CDR3 region has 13 residues. CDR3 nucleotide sequence: TGTGCCAGCAGCTCGGTAGTAGGGACTGAAGCTTTCTTT. It codes for CASSSVVGTEAFF.

This clonotype was seen a few times. The rearrangement uses TRBV18 and TRBJ2-1; 8 bases match TRBD1. The CDR3 runs to 14 residues. Germline trimming cut 3 bases from V and 6 bases from J; bases unmatched to any gene: 4. The germline gives CDR1 KGHSH, CDR2 LQKENI. This CDR3 reads CASSPVDRVNEQFF. Written as DNA, the CDR3 is TGTGCCAGCTCACCTGTGGACAGGGTCAATGAGCAGTTCTTC.

This clonotype was counted between two and nine times. At one end, the junction sequence differs from germline, possibly due to a read error. This sequence joins TRBV12-3 or TRBV12-4 and TRBJ2-3; TRBD2 aligns across 10 bases. The CDR3 consists of 12 residues. In nucleotides, the CDR3 is TGTGCCAGCACCCCGACGCTAGCGGGGGTGAATTTT. This gives the protein CASTPTLAGVNF.

V is TRBV14 and J is TRBJ1-2; tentative D call: TRBD1 (6 bases). V was trimmed by 5 bases and J by 7 bases, leaving 11 bases between them. This CDR3 is 12 amino acids long. The germline CDR1 and CDR2 sequences are SGHDN and FVKESK. DNA of the CDR3: TGTGCCAGCAGCGGAACAGGGTTTGGCTACACCTTC. This encodes CASSGTGFGYTF.